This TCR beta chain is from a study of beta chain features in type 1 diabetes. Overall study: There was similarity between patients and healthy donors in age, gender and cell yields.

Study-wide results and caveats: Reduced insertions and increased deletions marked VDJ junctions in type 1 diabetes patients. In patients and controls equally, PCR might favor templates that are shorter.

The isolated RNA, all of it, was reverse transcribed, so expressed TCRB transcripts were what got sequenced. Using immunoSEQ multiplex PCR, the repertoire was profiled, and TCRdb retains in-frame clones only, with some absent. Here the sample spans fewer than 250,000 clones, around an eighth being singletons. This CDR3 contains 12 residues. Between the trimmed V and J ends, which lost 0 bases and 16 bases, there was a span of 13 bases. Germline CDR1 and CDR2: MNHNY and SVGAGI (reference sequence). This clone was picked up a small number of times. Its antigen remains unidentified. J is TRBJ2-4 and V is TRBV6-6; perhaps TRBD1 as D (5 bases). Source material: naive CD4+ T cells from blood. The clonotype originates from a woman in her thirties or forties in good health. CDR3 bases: TGTGCCAGCAGTTACTCGGAACAGGCCCACTACTTC. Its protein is CASSYSEQAHYF.